The T cell receptor (beta chain) under discussion was sequenced for a study of blood T cells in healthy people across ages. A note on this clonotype: Its matching antigen is unknown.

Germline values: CDR1 SEHNR, CDR2 FQNEAQ (reference sequence). The V and J ends lost 4 bases and 4 bases respectively, with 13 bases between them. CDR3 length: 14 residues. Study-level findings and limits: Naive CD4+ cell counts and diversity both ran higher in long-lived than in aged donors.

With a J-beta primer mix and a sample-barcoded 5' primer, a second PCR ran about 6 to 11 cycles. TCRdb called the 5' RACE reads again in MiXCR, with one record for every CDR3 protein. Among 850,000 to 950,000 distinct CDR3 sequences, about 28% were seen once, and the ten largest hold around a sixth. Drawn from each donor were 9 to 10 milliliters of peripheral blood. The sequencing input was blood. J is TRBJ1-2 and V is TRBV7-9; tentatively, D is TRBD1 (6 bases). This TCR was sampled from a woman of 80 years or more in good health. The CDR3 reads CASSSNRDSYGYTF. In nucleotides, the CDR3 is TGTGCCAGCAGCTCGAACAGGGATAGCTATGGCTACACCTTC.